This T cell receptor (beta chain) comes out of a study of PD-1 blockade in classical Hodgkin lymphoma (dated by TCRdb to 2018 to 2020). In the study overall: The study used TCR beta sequencing and CyTOF to define a peripheral blood immune signature of response to PD-1 blockade in classical Hodgkin lymphoma.

Study-wide findings and limitations: The study covered only a single clinical trial cohort, and the causes of the repertoire differences, possibly disease activity or prior therapy, were still not defined. Baseline TCR diversity was reported as lower in newly diagnosed patients than in healthy donors, and lower still in relapsed/refractory patients.

The time point label on this specimen signifies: newly diagnosed, previously untreated cHL patient sample. CD4+ T cells were purified from thawed PBMCs by magnetic negative selection with a Miltenyi CD4+ T cell isolation kit. As a comparison group for the relapsed/refractory trial patients, PBMCs from patients with newly diagnosed, previously untreated classical Hodgkin lymphoma were sequenced. Peripheral blood was collected in 8 mL Vacutainer Cell Preparation Tubes, from which PBMCs were isolated by centrifugation and then cryopreserved. Purified CD4+ and CD8+ fractions were prepared only for cases with an additional available PBMC sample. Magnetically labelled cells were removed on LS columns in a quadroMACS separator, and the flow-through was retained as the purified fraction. Trimming at the junction amounts to 6 bases on V and 2 bases on J, and the germline ends lie 9 bases apart. CDR1 and CDR2 were assigned from the germline V gene as SNHLY and FYNNEI. The CDR3 runs 13 residues from the cysteine to the phenylalanine. Only the CDR3 portion is preserved as DNA: 39 bases, with reading frame beginning at the first base.

Concerning this clone: The antigen it recognizes is unknown. One base away there is no much larger clone; base qualities are not given.

The Qiagen DNeasy kit was used to extract genomic DNA from unsorted PBMCs and from the negatively selected CD4+ and CD8+ fractions. Amplification of TCR beta CDR3 regions was done by immunoSEQ multiplex PCR with primers that anneal to V and J segments. A synthetic immune receptor repertoire was used to minimize amplification bias, and remaining bias was computationally removed after sequencing. As for the original processing: Repertoire diversity was quantified as the Shannon entropy index using custom Python scripts. Unsorted, CD4+ and CD8+ repertoires were analyzed separately, except for combined analyses in which CD4+ and CD8+ sequences were merged in silico. TCRdb took this table from immuneACCESS and kept in-frame rearrangements with V and J called. Such tables lack part of the clones; where checked against another copy, unresolved V genes explain under half of the gap, and the rest is unexplained. D and trimming were read from the DNA, whereas the V and J calls and clone size are those reported in that table. This sample is represented by some 21,000 clones; over 75% of them were singletons. Over 1% of the sample rests with the top ten.

Material for sequencing was CD4+ T cells from blood. The receptor's source is a human donor with classical Hodgkin lymphoma. The rearrangement joined TRBV2 to TRBJ2-3; the D gene cannot be named for sure. The encoded CDR3 is CASRAGLTDTQYF. The DNA reads TGTGCCAGCAGAGCCGGCCTCACAGATACGCAGTATTTT.